This is a list of T cell receptor beta chains from one sample in a study of T cells of healthy individuals. Using its own MiXCR run on the 5' RACE reads, TCRdb lists one record per CDR3 protein. Of 85,000 to 100,000 distinct CDR3 sequences in the sample, 17% were seen once. All receptors derive from a human donor in good health. Each CDR3 is given with its conserved first and last residue. Each record gives: CDR3 length, D gene, J gene, V gene, clone size, CDR3 protein, CDR3 DNA. A D gene is named only where the DNA matches it firmly. Expanded clones get a size class; other rows say once, few or many, or leave the size out.

CDR3 length: 14; D gene: .; J gene: TRBJ2-7; V gene: TRBV5-1; clone size: many; CDR3 protein: CASSLVGKAYEQYF; CDR3 DNA: TGCGCCAGCAGCTTGGTCGGGAAGGCCTACGAGCAGTACTTC
CDR3 length: 13; D gene: .; J gene: TRBJ2-7; V gene: TRBV7-2; clone size: few; CDR3 protein: CASSTPPPYEQYF; CDR3 DNA: TGTGCCAGCAGCACCCCCCCTCCCTACGAGCAGTACTTC
CDR3 length: 13; D gene: .; J gene: TRBJ1-4; V gene: TRBV7-2; clone size: .; CDR3 protein: CASSFYRKEKLFF; CDR3 DNA: TGTGCCAGCAGCTTCTACAGGAAGGAAAAACTGTTTTTT
CDR3 length: 13; D gene: .; J gene: TRBJ2-3; V gene: TRBV6-2/TRBV6-3; clone size: few; CDR3 protein: CASQGTSADTQYF; CDR3 DNA: TGTGCCAGCCAAGGGACATCCGCAGATACGCAGTATTTT
CDR3 length: 14; D gene: TRBD2; J gene: TRBJ2-1; V gene: TRBV29-1; clone size: .; CDR3 protein: CSVAPSGGASEQFF; CDR3 DNA: TGCAGCGTTGCCCCTAGCGGGGGGGCGAGTGAGCAGTTCTTC
CDR3 length: 16; D gene: TRBD2; J gene: TRBJ2-2; V gene: TRBV20-1; clone size: .; CDR3 protein: CSARGLAGPRTGELFF; CDR3 DNA: TGCAGTGCTAGAGGACTAGCGGGCCCACGGACCGGGGAGCTGTTTTTT
CDR3 length: 12; D gene: TRBD1; J gene: TRBJ2-7; V gene: TRBV7-9; clone size: .; CDR3 protein: CASRGQAYEQYF; CDR3 DNA: TGTGCCAGCAGGGGACAGGCCTACGAGCAGTACTTC
CDR3 length: 16; D gene: TRBD2; J gene: TRBJ2-7; V gene: TRBV10-3; clone size: .; CDR3 protein: CAISESVPGLSYEQYF; CDR3 DNA: TGTGCCATCAGTGAGTCAGTGCCGGGACTATCCTACGAGCAGTACTTC
CDR3 length: 14; D gene: .; J gene: TRBJ1-1; V gene: TRBV12-5; clone size: few; CDR3 protein: CASGPAGAGGEAFF; CDR3 DNA: TGTGCTAGTGGTCCCGCGGGGGCGGGGGGTGAAGCTTTCTTT
CDR3 length: 16; D gene: .; J gene: TRBJ1-4; V gene: TRBV5-5; clone size: .; CDR3 protein: CASSPTATGSNEKLFF; CDR3 DNA: TGTGCCAGCAGCCCCACCGCGACAGGTTCTAATGAAAAACTGTTTTTT
CDR3 length: 14; D gene: TRBD1; J gene: TRBJ1-1; V gene: TRBV27; clone size: few; CDR3 protein: CASSLNRGNTEAFF; CDR3 DNA: TGTGCCAGCAGTTTAAACAGGGGGAACACTGAAGCTTTCTTT
CDR3 length: 15; D gene: .; J gene: TRBJ1-1; V gene: TRBV12-3/TRBV12-4; clone size: many; CDR3 protein: CASSHGTVRNTEAFF; CDR3 DNA: TGTGCCAGCAGTCACGGGACGGTACGGAACACTGAAGCTTTCTTT
CDR3 length: 18; D gene: TRBD2; J gene: TRBJ2-3; V gene: TRBV7-2; clone size: .; CDR3 protein: CASSLAVGTSGTTDTQYF; CDR3 DNA: TGTGCCAGCAGCTTAGCGGTTGGGACTAGCGGGACGACAGATACGCAGTATTTT
CDR3 length: 16; D gene: .; J gene: TRBJ1-3; V gene: TRBV5-5; clone size: many; CDR3 protein: CASSLDSPISGNTIYF; CDR3 DNA: TGTGCCAGCAGCTTGGACAGCCCTATCTCTGGAAACACCATATATTTT
CDR3 length: 14; D gene: .; J gene: TRBJ2-4; V gene: TRBV20-1; clone size: .; CDR3 protein: CSAREGGGKNIQYF; CDR3 DNA: TGCAGTGCTAGAGAGGGCGGCGGGAAAAACATTCAGTACTTC
CDR3 length: 14; D gene: TRBD2; J gene: TRBJ2-7; V gene: TRBV20-1; clone size: few; CDR3 protein: CSALPGGLHYEQYF; CDR3 DNA: TGCAGTGCCCTCCCGGGGGGACTACACTACGAGCAGTACTTC
CDR3 length: 17; D gene: TRBD2; J gene: TRBJ2-1; V gene: TRBV2; clone size: few; CDR3 protein: CASSEDSGGLSYNEQFF; CDR3 DNA: TGTGCCAGCAGTGAAGATAGCGGGGGATTATCCTACAATGAGCAGTTCTTC
CDR3 length: 11; D gene: .; J gene: TRBJ1-4; V gene: TRBV7-9; clone size: .; CDR3 protein: CASSSTLKLFF; CDR3 DNA: TGTGCCAGCAGCTCCACACTGAAACTGTTTTTT
CDR3 length: 15; D gene: TRBD2; J gene: TRBJ2-1; V gene: TRBV11-1; clone size: few; CDR3 protein: CASSLGSGDSNEQFF; CDR3 DNA: TGTGCCAGCAGCTTAGGAAGCGGGGATTCCAATGAGCAGTTCTTC
CDR3 length: 15; D gene: TRBD1; J gene: TRBJ2-2; V gene: TRBV4-3; clone size: few; CDR3 protein: CASSHGTGDTGELFF; CDR3 DNA: TGCGCCAGCAGCCACGGGACAGGGGACACCGGGGAGCTGTTTTTT
CDR3 length: 16; D gene: .; J gene: TRBJ1-6; V gene: TRBV4-1; clone size: .; CDR3 protein: CASSQDRSSYNSPLHF; CDR3 DNA: TGCGCCAGCAGCCAAGACAGGAGCTCCTATAATTCACCCCTCCACTTT
CDR3 length: 13; D gene: TRBD1; J gene: TRBJ1-5; V gene: TRBV28; clone size: few; CDR3 protein: CASSGQVFSPQHF; CDR3 DNA: TGTGCCAGCAGCGGACAGGTTTTCAGTCCCCAGCATTTT
CDR3 length: 12; D gene: .; J gene: TRBJ1-1; V gene: TRBV28; clone size: many; CDR3 protein: CASSLFHTEAFF; CDR3 DNA: TGTGCCAGCAGTTTATTTCACACTGAAGCTTTCTTT
CDR3 length: 12; D gene: .; J gene: TRBJ1-2; V gene: TRBV28; clone size: few; CDR3 protein: CASRGHTYGYTF; CDR3 DNA: TGTGCCAGCAGGGGACACACCTATGGCTACACCTTC